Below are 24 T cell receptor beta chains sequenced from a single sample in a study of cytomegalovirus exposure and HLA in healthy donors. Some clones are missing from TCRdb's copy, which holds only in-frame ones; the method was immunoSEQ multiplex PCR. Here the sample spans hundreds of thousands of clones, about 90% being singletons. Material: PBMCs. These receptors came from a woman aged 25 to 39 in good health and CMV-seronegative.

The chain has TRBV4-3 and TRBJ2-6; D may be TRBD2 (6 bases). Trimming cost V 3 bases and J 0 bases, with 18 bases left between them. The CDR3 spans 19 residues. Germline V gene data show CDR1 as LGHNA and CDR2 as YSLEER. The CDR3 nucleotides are TGCGCCAGCAGCCACGTTTTTTCGGGGGTGAGCTCTGGGGCCAACGTCCTGACTTTC. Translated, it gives CASSHVFSGVSSGANVLTF.

The CDR3: CASNFGEGRETQYF. In nucleotides, the CDR3 is TGTGCCAGCAACTTCGGCGAGGGGAGAGAGACCCAGTACTTC. The chain uses TRBV28 and TRBJ2-5, with D possibly called TRBD1 or TRBD2 (5 bases each). There are 14 residues in the CDR3. Trimming removed 7 bases from V and 4 bases from J, with 16 bases in between. Germline V lookup: CDR1 MDHEN, CDR2 SYDVKM.

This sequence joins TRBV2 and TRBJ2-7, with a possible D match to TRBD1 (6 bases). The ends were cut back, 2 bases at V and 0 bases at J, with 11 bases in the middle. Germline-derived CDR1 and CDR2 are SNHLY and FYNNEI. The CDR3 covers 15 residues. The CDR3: CASSEWDIASYEQYF. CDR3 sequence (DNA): TGTGCCAGCAGTGAATGGGACATAGCCTCCTACGAGCAGTACTTC.

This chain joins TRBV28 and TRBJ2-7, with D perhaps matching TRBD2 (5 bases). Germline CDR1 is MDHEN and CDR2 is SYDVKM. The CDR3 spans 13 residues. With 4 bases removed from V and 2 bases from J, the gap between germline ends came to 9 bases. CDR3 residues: CASSSASPYEQYF. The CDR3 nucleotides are TGTGCCAGCAGTTCCGCTAGCCCCTACGAGCAGTACTTC.

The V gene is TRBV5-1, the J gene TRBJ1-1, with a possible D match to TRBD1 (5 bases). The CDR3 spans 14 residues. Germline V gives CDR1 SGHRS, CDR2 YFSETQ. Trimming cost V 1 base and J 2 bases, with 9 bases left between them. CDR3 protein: CASSLMTDNTEAFF. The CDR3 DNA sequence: TGCGCCAGCAGCTTGATGACAGATAACACTGAAGCTTTCTTT.

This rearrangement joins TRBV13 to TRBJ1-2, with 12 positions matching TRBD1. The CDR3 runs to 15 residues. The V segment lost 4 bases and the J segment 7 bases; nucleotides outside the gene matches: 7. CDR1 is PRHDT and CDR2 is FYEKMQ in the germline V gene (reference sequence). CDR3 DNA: TGTGCCAGCAGCTCCGGGGGACAGGGGGCGCGTGGCTACACCTTC. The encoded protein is CASSSGGQGARGYTF.

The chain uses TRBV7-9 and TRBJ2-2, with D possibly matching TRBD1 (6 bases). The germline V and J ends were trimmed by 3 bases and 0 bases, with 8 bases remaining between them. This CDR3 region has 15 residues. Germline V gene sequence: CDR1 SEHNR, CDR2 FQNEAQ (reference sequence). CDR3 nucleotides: TGTGCCAGCAGCTTTTGGGGGCCGAACACCGGGGAGCTGTTTTTT. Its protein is CASSFWGPNTGELFF.

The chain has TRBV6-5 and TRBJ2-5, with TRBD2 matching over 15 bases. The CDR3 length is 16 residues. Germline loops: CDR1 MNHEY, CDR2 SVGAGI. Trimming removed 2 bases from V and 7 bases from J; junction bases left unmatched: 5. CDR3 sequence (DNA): TGTGCCAGCAGTTACCAGGGACTAGCGGGGGGATCGACCCAGTACTTC. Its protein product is CASSYQGLAGGSTQYF.

CDR3 sequence: CASSYQRESTGELFF. As DNA, the CDR3 is TGTGCCAGCAGTTACCAACGGGAGAGCACCGGGGAGCTGTTTTTT. This chain links TRBV6-6 with TRBJ2-2; weak D call: TRBD2 (6 bases). Germline CDR1 MNHNY, CDR2 SVGAGI (reference sequence). V shed 2 bases and J shed 4 bases, with 11 bases lying between them. The CDR3 has 15 residues.

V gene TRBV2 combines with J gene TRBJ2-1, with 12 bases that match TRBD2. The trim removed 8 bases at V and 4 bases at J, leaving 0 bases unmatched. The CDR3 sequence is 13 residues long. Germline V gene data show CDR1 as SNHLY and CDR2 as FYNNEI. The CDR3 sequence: CASGTSGYNEQFF. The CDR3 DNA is TGTGCCAGCGGGACTAGCGGGTACAATGAGCAGTTCTTC.

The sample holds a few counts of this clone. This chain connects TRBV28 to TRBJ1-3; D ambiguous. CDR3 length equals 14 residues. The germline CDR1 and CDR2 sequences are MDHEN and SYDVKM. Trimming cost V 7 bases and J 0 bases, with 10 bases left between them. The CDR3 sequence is CASKAGLSGNTIYF. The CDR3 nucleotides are TGTGCCAGCAAGGCAGGCCTCTCTGGAAACACCATATATTTT.

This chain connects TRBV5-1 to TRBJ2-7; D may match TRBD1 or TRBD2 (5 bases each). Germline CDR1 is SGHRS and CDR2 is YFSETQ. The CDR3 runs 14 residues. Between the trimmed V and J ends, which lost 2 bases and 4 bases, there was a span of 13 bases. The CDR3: CASSFGTQLYEQYF. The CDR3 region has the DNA TGCGCCAGCAGCTTCGGGACCCAGTTATACGAGCAGTACTTC.

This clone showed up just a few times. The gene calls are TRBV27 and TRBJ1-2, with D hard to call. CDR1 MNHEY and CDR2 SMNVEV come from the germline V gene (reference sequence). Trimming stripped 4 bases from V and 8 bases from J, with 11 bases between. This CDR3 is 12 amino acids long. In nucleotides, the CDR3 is TGTGCCAGCAGTTCGGTTGGCGAGGGCTACACCTTC. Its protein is CASSSVGEGYTF.

The CDR3 DNA sequence: TGTGCCAGCAGCTTGAGACTAGCGGGAAGCTCCTACAATGAGCAGTTCTTC. This gives the protein CASSLRLAGSSYNEQFF. The chain employs TRBV5-4 and TRBJ2-1; 11 nucleotides align to TRBD2. Trimming cost V 1 base and J 0 bases; bases outside gene matches: 3. Germline CDR1 is SGHNT and CDR2 is YYREEE (reference sequence). The CDR3 covers 17 residues.

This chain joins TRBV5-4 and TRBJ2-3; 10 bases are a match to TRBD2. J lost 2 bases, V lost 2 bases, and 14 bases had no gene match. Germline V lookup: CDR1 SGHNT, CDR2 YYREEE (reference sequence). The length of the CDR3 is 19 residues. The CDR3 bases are TGTGCCAGCAGCTTCCGGACTAGCGGACTGCTTTTAGACACAGATACGCAGTATTTT. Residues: CASSFRTSGLLLDTDTQYF.

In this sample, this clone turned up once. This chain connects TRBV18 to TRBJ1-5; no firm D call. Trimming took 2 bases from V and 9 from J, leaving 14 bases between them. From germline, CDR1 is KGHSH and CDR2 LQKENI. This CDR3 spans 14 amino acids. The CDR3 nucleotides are TGTGCCAGCTCACCAGGGTCACAAGCAACGCCCCAGCATTTT. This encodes CASSPGSQATPQHF.

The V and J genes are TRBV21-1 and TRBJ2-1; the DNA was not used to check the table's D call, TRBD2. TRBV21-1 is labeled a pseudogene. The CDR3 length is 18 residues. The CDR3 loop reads CASSKGHHSDSSYNEQFF. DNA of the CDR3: TGTGCCAGCAGCAAAGGGCACCATAGCGATAGCTCCTACAATGAGCAGTTCTTC.

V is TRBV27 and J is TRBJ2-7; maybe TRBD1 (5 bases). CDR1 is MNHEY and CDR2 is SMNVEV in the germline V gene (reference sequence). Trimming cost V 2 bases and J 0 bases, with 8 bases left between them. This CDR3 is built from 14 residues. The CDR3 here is CASSLVDSSYEQYF. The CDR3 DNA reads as TGTGCCAGCAGTTTAGTAGACAGCTCCTACGAGCAGTACTTC.

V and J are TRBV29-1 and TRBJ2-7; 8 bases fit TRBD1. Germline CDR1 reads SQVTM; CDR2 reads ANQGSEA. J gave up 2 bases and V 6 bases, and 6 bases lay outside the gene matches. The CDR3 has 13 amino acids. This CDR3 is CSVGNRGAYEQYF. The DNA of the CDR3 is TGCAGCGTGGGGAACAGGGGGGCCTACGAGCAGTACTTC.

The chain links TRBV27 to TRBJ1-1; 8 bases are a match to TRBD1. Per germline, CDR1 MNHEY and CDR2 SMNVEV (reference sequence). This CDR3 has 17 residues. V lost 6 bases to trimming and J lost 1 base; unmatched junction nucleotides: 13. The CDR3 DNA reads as TGTGCCAGCAGCCAGGGGACAGGAGTCGGGCCGAACACTGAAGCTTTCTTT. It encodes CASSQGTGVGPNTEAFF.

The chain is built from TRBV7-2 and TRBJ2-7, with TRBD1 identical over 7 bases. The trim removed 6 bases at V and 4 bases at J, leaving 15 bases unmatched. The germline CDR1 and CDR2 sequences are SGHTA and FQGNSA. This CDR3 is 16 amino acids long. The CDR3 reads CASSDRSRGGAYEQYF. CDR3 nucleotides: TGTGCCAGCAGTGACAGGAGTAGAGGGGGCGCGTACGAGCAGTACTTC.

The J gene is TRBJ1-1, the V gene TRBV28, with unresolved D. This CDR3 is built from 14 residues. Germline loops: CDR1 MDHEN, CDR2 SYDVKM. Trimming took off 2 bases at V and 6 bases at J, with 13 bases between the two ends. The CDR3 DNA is TGTGCCAGCAGTTTAGTGGGCCCAGTCGCTGAAGCTTTCTTT. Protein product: CASSLVGPVAEAFF. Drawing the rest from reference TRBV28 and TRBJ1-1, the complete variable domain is DVKVTQSSRYLVKRTGEKVFLECVQDMDHENMFWYRQDPGLGLRLIYFSYDVKMKEKGDIPEGYSVSREKKERFSLILESASTNQTSMYLCASSLVGPVAEAFFGQGTRLTVV.

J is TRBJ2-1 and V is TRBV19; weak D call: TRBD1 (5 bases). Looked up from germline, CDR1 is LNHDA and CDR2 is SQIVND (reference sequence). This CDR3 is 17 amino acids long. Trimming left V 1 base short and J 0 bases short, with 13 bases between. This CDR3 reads CASSIGGRASSYNEQFF. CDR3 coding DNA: TGTGCCAGTAGTATAGGAGGCAGGGCCAGCTCCTACAATGAGCAGTTCTTC.

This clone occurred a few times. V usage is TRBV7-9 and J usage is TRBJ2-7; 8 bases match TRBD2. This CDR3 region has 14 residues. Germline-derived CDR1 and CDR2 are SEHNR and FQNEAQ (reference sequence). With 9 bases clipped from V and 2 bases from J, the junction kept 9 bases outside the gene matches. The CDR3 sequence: CARTFAGGAYEQYF. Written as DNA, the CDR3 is TGTGCCAGGACGTTTGCGGGAGGAGCCTACGAGCAGTACTTC.